Below, one TCR beta chain is given with its context. Each cDNA held unique molecular identifiers, and template switching gave it a universal primer site. MiXCR was run by TCRdb on the 5' RACE reads, yielding one entry per CDR3 protein. Among approximately 210,000 distinct CDR3 sequences listed, less than 10% were seen once. These data are taken from a study of identical twins. CDR3 length equals 14 residues. V lost 5 bases and J lost 5; bases outside the gene matches: 6. The sequence came from a woman younger than 30 in good health. This chain joins TRBV12-3 or TRBV12-4 and TRBJ2-3; 8 bases agree with TRBD2. Sequenced sample: memory (CD45RO+) T cells sorted from blood. CDR3 in DNA: TGTGCCAGCAGTGTTAGCGGGATCGGAGATACGCAGTATTTT. Protein: CASSVSGIGDTQYF.